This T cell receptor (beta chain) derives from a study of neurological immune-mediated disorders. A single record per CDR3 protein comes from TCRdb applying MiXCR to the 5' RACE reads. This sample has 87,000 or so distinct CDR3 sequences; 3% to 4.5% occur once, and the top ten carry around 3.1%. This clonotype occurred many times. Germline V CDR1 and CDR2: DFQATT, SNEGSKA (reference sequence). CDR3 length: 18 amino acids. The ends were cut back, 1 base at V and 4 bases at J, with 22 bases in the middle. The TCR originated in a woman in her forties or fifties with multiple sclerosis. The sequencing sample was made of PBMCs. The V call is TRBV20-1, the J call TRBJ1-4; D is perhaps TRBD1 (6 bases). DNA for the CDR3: TGCAGTGCTAGAGGCCCCGGGACAATAGGGGTTTATAATGAAAAACTGTTTTTT. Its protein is CSARGPGTIGVYNEKLFF.